This TCR beta chain was sequenced in a study of blood T cell repertoires in COVID-19. Across the whole study: The samples span acute and convalescent COVID-19 from the United States, Italy and Spain. PBMCs, B-cell-depleted T cells, or T cells were the source of the cDNA or gDNA that made up the material.

Germline-derived CDR1 and CDR2 are KGHSH and LQKENI. Trimming took 0 bases from V and 5 from J, leaving 13 bases between them. This CDR3 has 15 amino acids. Per the authors' pipeline: Estimation of nucleated cell counts was performed using reference gene primer amplification. Sequenced by immunoSEQ multiplex PCR; TCRdb stores in-frame clones only, minus some. V and J calls and clone size are given by that table; D and trimming were obtained from the DNA. The table includes approximately 130,000 clones, about 75% detected once. The source material was peripheral blood. This TCR was sampled from an elderly man with acute or convalescent COVID-19. The chain has TRBV18 and TRBJ1-1, with a weak D call TRBD1 (6 bases). The CDR3 sequence is CASSPPTQGRTEAFF. In DNA form, the CDR3 reads TGTGCCAGCTCACCACCAACCCAGGGGCGGACTGAAGCTTTCTTT. Full variable domain (remainder filled in from reference TRBV18 and TRBJ1-1): NAGVMQNPRHLVRRRGQEARLRCSPMKGHSHVYWYRQLPEEGLKFMVYLQKENIIDESGMPKERFSAEFPKEGPSILRIQQVVRGDSAAYFCASSPPTQGRTEAFFGQGTRLTVV.